This passage covers 22 T cell receptor beta chains from one sample sequenced in a study of CD8 T cells in ankylosing spondylitis. TCRdb processed the 5' RACE reads anew with MiXCR; each CDR3 protein has one entry. The sample includes about 240,000 distinct CDR3 sequences, over 8.5% seen only once; the top ten take 6.8%. The sequenced sample consisted of blood, either unsorted or a sorted T cell fraction (not recorded which). Every receptor here comes from a male donor with ankylosing spondylitis or in good health (not recorded which).

This clonotype was found many times. The DNA for the CDR3 is TGTGCCAGCAGTTTTGATCCGGGCCAGGGTGAAGCTTTCTTT. This sequence encodes CASSFDPGQGEAFF. The J gene is TRBJ1-1, the V gene TRBV27, with a tentative D call TRBD1 (5 bases). This CDR3 contains 14 residues. V was clipped by 3 bases and J by 7 bases, with 15 bases between them. Germline V gene lookup returns CDR1 MNHEY and CDR2 SMNVEV (reference sequence).

This clonotype was observed at least ten times. The gene calls are TRBV20-1 and TRBJ1-5; tentatively, D is TRBD1 (5 bases). The V gene's germline CDR1 is DFQATT and CDR2 SNEGSKA (reference sequence). Deletions cut 3 bases from V and 5 bases from J, with 11 bases between. The CDR3 spans 13 residues. The CDR3 DNA reads TGCAGTGCTAGTAGGTCAGGGCATCAGCCCCAGCATTTT. Encoded protein: CSASRSGHQPQHF.

This clonotype appeared many times. The rearrangement links TRBV28 to TRBJ1-2; D is perhaps TRBD1 (5 bases). CDR1 and CDR2 (germline): MDHEN, SYDVKM. Trimming stripped 6 bases from V and 8 bases from J, with 10 bases between. CDR3 size: 11 residues. CDR3 nucleotide sequence: TGTGCCAGCAGCGTGGAGGGGGGCTACACCTTC. Protein sequence: CASSVEGGYTF.

This clonotype was picked up many times. The chain recombines TRBV6-5 with TRBJ1-1; the match to TRBD1 covers 10 bases. V shed 2 bases, J shed 6 bases, and the junction held 6 bases outside the gene matches. Germline V lookup: CDR1 MNHEY, CDR2 SVGAGI. This CDR3 has 15 residues. CDR3 in amino acids: CASSYDLGTGAEAFF. The CDR3 region has the DNA TGTGCCAGCAGTTACGATCTGGGGACAGGGGCTGAAGCTTTCTTT.

This clonotype came up a few times. The V gene is TRBV30, the J gene TRBJ2-2; D call uncertain. Per germline, CDR1 GTSNPN and CDR2 SVGIG (reference sequence). Trimming took off 0 bases at V and 0 bases at J, with 2 bases between the two ends. The CDR3 sequence is 13 residues long. The CDR3 region has the DNA TGTGCCTGGAGTGTCACGAACACCGGGGAGCTGTTTTTT. Translated: CAWSVTNTGELFF.

In its sample, this clonotype was seen many times. CDR3 amino acids: CASSRAGSYEQYF. CDR3 in DNA: TGCGCCAGCAGCAGGGCAGGCTCCTACGAGCAGTACTTC. The V gene is TRBV5-1, the J gene TRBJ2-7; D ambiguous. The CDR3 has 13 residues. From germline, CDR1 is SGHRS and CDR2 YFSETQ. V was pared by 4 bases and J by 0 bases, with 8 bases between.

Ten or more counts support this clonotype. This chain links TRBV5-1 with TRBJ2-1, with 8 bases fitting TRBD2. The CDR3 loop spans 14 amino acids. The J segment lost 0 bases and the V segment lost 7 bases, leaving 3 bases of the junction unmatched. CDR1 and CDR2 (germline): SGHRS, YFSETQ. The CDR3 protein is CASRSGSSYNEQFF. The CDR3 bases are TGCGCCAGCCGAAGCGGGAGCTCCTACAATGAGCAGTTCTTC. The full variable domain, completed using reference TRBV5-1 and TRBJ2-1, is KAGVTQTPRYLIKTRGQQVTLSCSPISGHRSVSWYQQTPGQGLQFLFEYFSETQRNKGNFPGRFSGRQFSNSRSEMNVSTLELGDSALYLCASRSGSSYNEQFFGPGTRLTVL.

In nucleotides, the CDR3 is TGTGCCAGTAGTTTAGCGGGAGGTTTAGGAGAGCAGTTCTTC. This sequence encodes CASSLAGGLGEQFF. This chain uses TRBV19 with TRBJ2-1, with 10 positions matching TRBD2. CDR1 LNHDA and CDR2 SQIVND come from the germline V gene (reference sequence). J lost 10 bases, V lost 5 bases, and 8 bases had no gene match. This CDR3 comprises 14 residues.

This clonotype was recorded many times. The chain has TRBV20-1 and TRBJ2-5, with D maybe TRBD2 (5 bases). V lost 1 base and J 3 bases, leaving 12 bases between the germline ends. The CDR3 covers 14 residues. CDR1 and CDR2 (germline): DFQATT, SNEGSKA (reference sequence). The CDR3 loop reads CSARVLANEETQYF. In DNA, the CDR3 is TGCAGTGCTAGAGTGCTAGCAAATGAAGAGACCCAGTACTTC.

This clonotype was observed many times. This chain links TRBV5-1 with TRBJ2-1; 7 nucleotides line up with TRBD1. This CDR3 spans 16 amino acids. With V trimmed by 3 bases and J by 3 bases, 9 bases remained unmatched. CDR1 is SGHRS, CDR2 YFSETQ, per germline. In DNA, the CDR3 is TGCGCCAGCAGCTGGGCCTCCAGGGGGTTCTACAATGAGCAGTTCTTC. It yields the protein CASSWASRGFYNEQFF.

This clonotype was counted a few times. In DNA form, the CDR3 reads TGTGCCAGCTCACCAGGGACTAGGGTAGAGACCCAGTACTTC. Its translation is CASSPGTRVETQYF. The J gene is TRBJ2-5, the V gene TRBV18; 8 bases fit TRBD2. CDR3 length: 14 residues. J was trimmed by 4 bases and V by 2 bases; bases with no gene match: 3. The germline gives CDR1 KGHSH, CDR2 LQKENI.

In this sample, this clonotype turned up many times. The CDR3 is CATSVGETQYF. CDR3 DNA sequence: TGTGCCACCAGTGTGGGTGAGACCCAGTACTTC. V gene TRBV24-1 combines with J gene TRBJ2-5; unclear D gene. V shed 5 bases and J shed 5 bases, with 5 bases lying between them. Germline CDR1 and CDR2: KGHDR and SFDVKD. The CDR3 runs 11 residues.

This clonotype has a count of ten or more. The chain combines TRBV5-6 with TRBJ2-3; 10 nucleotides align to TRBD1. Germline V lookup: CDR1 SGHDT, CDR2 YYEEEE. The CDR3 is 14 residues long. Germline trimming cut 4 bases from V and 4 bases from J; bases unmatched to any gene: 3. CDR3 DNA: TGTGCCAGCAGCCCCGGGACAGGGGCAGATACGCAGTATTTT. Residues: CASSPGTGADTQYF.

At least ten counts were recorded for this clonotype. V is TRBV20-1 and J is TRBJ1-2; D gene unclear. CDR3 length equals 12 residues. The V and J ends lost 5 bases and 4 bases respectively, with 11 bases between them. Germline V gives CDR1 DFQATT, CDR2 SNEGSKA (reference sequence). CDR3 sequence reads: CSAEDTSYGYTF. CDR3 coding DNA: TGCAGTGCTGAAGACACGTCCTATGGCTACACCTTC.

V usage is TRBV30 and J usage is TRBJ1-1, with D hard to call. This CDR3 comprises 13 residues. Germline values: CDR1 GTSNPN, CDR2 SVGIG (reference sequence). V lost 2 bases, J lost 3 bases, and 10 bases lay in between. CDR3 sequence: CAWSRFLDTEAFF. The CDR3 bases are TGTGCCTGGAGTAGGTTCTTGGACACTGAAGCTTTCTTT.

In its sample, this clonotype was seen many times. The V and J genes are TRBV30 and TRBJ1-2; maybe TRBD1 (5 bases). Germline values: CDR1 GTSNPN, CDR2 SVGIG (reference sequence). Trimming removed 2 bases from V and 7 bases from J, with 14 bases in between. This CDR3 spans 13 amino acids. The chain's CDR3 is CAWSQQVLGGYTF. The DNA for the CDR3 is TGTGCCTGGAGTCAACAGGTGCTCGGTGGCTACACCTTC.

This clonotype was detected many times. V is TRBV30 and J is TRBJ2-2; no firm D call. Germline V CDR1 and CDR2: GTSNPN, SVGIG (reference sequence). The CDR3 length is 13 residues. V lost 3 bases, J lost 1 base, and 6 bases lay in between. The CDR3 protein is CAWRAQNTGELFF. In nucleotides, the CDR3 is TGTGCCTGGAGGGCTCAGAACACCGGGGAGCTGTTTTTT.

This clonotype was recorded at least ten times. The chain carries TRBV20-1 and TRBJ2-1, with 9 positions matching TRBD2. Germline trimming cut 1 base from V and 7 bases from J; bases unmatched to any gene: 8. The CDR3 contains 15 residues. Per the germline V gene, CDR1 is DFQATT and CDR2 is SNEGSKA (reference sequence). The CDR3 bases are TGCAGTGCTAGAGGTGAAGGGCTAGCGGGGAATGAGCAGTTCTTC. Its translation: CSARGEGLAGNEQFF.

With regard to this clonotype: A much larger clone lies one base from this, so it may be a read error. V is TRBV24-1 and J is TRBJ2-3, with 8 bases fitting TRBD1. Germline V CDR1 and CDR2: KGHDR, SFDVKD. This CDR3 is built from 17 residues. In DNA, the CDR3 is TGTGTCACCAGTGATTTGGACAGGGCTAGTAGCACAGATACGCAGTATTTT. Amino acid sequence: CVTSDLDRASSTDTQYF.

This clonotype showed up many times. V is TRBV5-1 and J is TRBJ2-3; tentative D call: TRBD2 (6 bases). The CDR3 runs 16 residues. Between the trimmed V and J ends, which lost 3 bases and 0 bases, there was a span of 14 bases. Germline values: CDR1 SGHRS, CDR2 YFSETQ. CDR3 in amino acids: CASSSLLAASTDTQYF. DNA of the CDR3: TGCGCCAGCAGCTCACTCTTAGCGGCTAGCACAGATACGCAGTATTTT.

This clonotype came up many times. V and J are TRBV6-5 and TRBJ1-6; weak D call: TRBD1 (5 bases). The V gene's germline CDR1 is MNHEY and CDR2 SVGAGI. Trimming left V 0 bases short and J 7 bases short, with 16 bases between. CDR3 length: 17 residues. The CDR3 sequence is CASSYSFSGLRNSPLHF. DNA of the CDR3: TGTGCCAGCAGTTACTCTTTTTCGGGGCTCCGAAATTCACCCCTCCACTTT.

The V gene is TRBV12-3 or TRBV12-4, the J gene TRBJ2-6, with D tentatively TRBD2 (5 bases). The CDR3 is made up of 16 amino acids. Deletions cut 3 bases from V and 2 bases from J, with 11 bases between. The CDR3, as DNA: TGTGCCAGCAGTTTCCCCCCGGGGACTGGGGCCAACGTCCTGACTTTC. This gives the protein CASSFPPGTGANVLTF.